These T cell receptor beta chains were read from a single sample in a study of blood T cell repertoires in COVID-19. Clones were read by immunoSEQ multiplex PCR, and TCRdb kept only the in-frame ones, dropping some. The repertoire consists of about 210,000 clones, with roughly nine tenths occurring once and the leading ten covering approximately 1.2%. The sample comprised peripheral blood. These receptors all stem from a man aged 30 to 39 with acute or convalescent COVID-19. The CDR3 runs from the conserved cysteine through the conserved F or W. Each record gives: clone size, J gene, D gene, V gene, CDR3 DNA, CDR3 protein. The D gene is left open where the match is weak. Part of the rows lack a size; the others show once, few, many or a class for expanded clones.

abundance: NA
j_gene: TRBJ1-2
d_gene: NA
v_gene: TRBV9
CDR3nt: TGTGCCAGCACCGATGAGGAATATGGCTACACCTTC
CDR3aa: CASTDEEYGYTF

abundance: NA
j_gene: TRBJ2-2
d_gene: NA
v_gene: TRBV7-3
CDR3nt: TGTGCCAGCAGCCGCAGTGGAGCGGCATCGAACACCGGGGAGCTGTTTTTT
CDR3aa: CASSRSGAASNTGELFF

abundance: NA
j_gene: TRBJ2-7
d_gene: NA
v_gene: TRBV27
CDR3nt: TGTGCCAGCAGTTTGCTAGCGCAGCCCTACGAGCAGTACTTC
CDR3aa: CASSLLAQPYEQYF

abundance: once
j_gene: TRBJ2-7
d_gene: NA
v_gene: TRBV20-1
CDR3nt: TGCAGTGCTAGTGTCCCTATCCGCCCAACCTACGAGCAGTACTTC
CDR3aa: CSASVPIRPTYEQYF

abundance: NA
j_gene: TRBJ1-1
d_gene: NA
v_gene: TRBV5-1
CDR3nt: TGCGCCAGCAGCCCCACAGGGAACACTGAAGCTTTCTTT
CDR3aa: CASSPTGNTEAFF

abundance: once
j_gene: TRBJ1-5
d_gene: TRBD1
v_gene: TRBV6-5
CDR3nt: TGTGCCAGCAGTTACCAGGGGGAGCTCAATCAGCCCCAGCATTTT
CDR3aa: CASSYQGELNQPQHF

abundance: NA
j_gene: TRBJ2-5
d_gene: TRBD1
v_gene: TRBV9
CDR3nt: TGTGCCAGCAGCCCCCGACAGGGGAGTCTGAAAGCAGAGACCCAGTACTTC
CDR3aa: CASSPRQGSLKAETQYF

abundance: NA
j_gene: TRBJ1-6
d_gene: NA
v_gene: TRBV27
CDR3nt: TGTGCCAGCCGGGACACTTCCTATAATTCACCCCTCCACTTT
CDR3aa: CASRDTSYNSPLHF

abundance: NA
j_gene: TRBJ1-5
d_gene: NA
v_gene: TRBV23-1
CDR3nt: TGCGCCAGCAGTCAATGTCAGGCTCAGCCCCAGCATTTT
CDR3aa: CASSQCQAQPQHF

abundance: NA
j_gene: TRBJ1-1
d_gene: NA
v_gene: TRBV7-8
CDR3nt: TGTGCCAGCAGCTTAGCGAAGGGGACTGAAGCTTTCTTT
CDR3aa: CASSLAKGTEAFF

abundance: NA
j_gene: TRBJ2-7
d_gene: NA
v_gene: TRBV30
CDR3nt: TGTGCCTGGAGTCGGGACTCTTACTACGAGCAGTACTTC
CDR3aa: CAWSRDSYYEQYF

abundance: NA
j_gene: TRBJ2-3
d_gene: TRBD1
v_gene: TRBV28
CDR3nt: TGTGCCAGCAGGACAGGGGGCGCGACAGATACGCAGTATTTT
CDR3aa: CASRTGGATDTQYF

abundance: NA
j_gene: TRBJ2-7
d_gene: NA
v_gene: TRBV6-2/TRBV6-3
CDR3nt: TGTGCCAGCAGCCTTGGACAGACCCCCTCCTACGAGCAGTACTTC
CDR3aa: CASSLGQTPSYEQYF

abundance: NA
j_gene: TRBJ2-5
d_gene: TRBD2
v_gene: TRBV28
CDR3nt: TGTGCCAGCAGTTTTCTAGCGGGAGGGTTAAGGCAAGAGACCCAGTACTTC
CDR3aa: CASSFLAGGLRQETQYF

abundance: NA
j_gene: TRBJ1-1
d_gene: NA
v_gene: TRBV15
CDR3nt: TGTGCCACCAGCAGAATAAGCGCCCGACTCCTCGAAGCTTTCTTT
CDR3aa: CATSRISARLLEAFF

abundance: few
j_gene: TRBJ2-5
d_gene: NA
v_gene: TRBV18
CDR3nt: TGTGCCAGCTCACCACCGGGTGTGGGCGTACAAGAGACCCAGTACTTC
CDR3aa: CASSPPGVGVQETQYF

abundance: NA
j_gene: TRBJ2-3
d_gene: TRBD2
v_gene: TRBV29-1
CDR3nt: TGCAGCGGACGGACTAGCCGGAACACAGATACGCAGTATTTT
CDR3aa: CSGRTSRNTDTQYF

abundance: NA
j_gene: TRBJ2-3
d_gene: TRBD2
v_gene: TRBV6-5
CDR3nt: TGTGCCAGCAGCCGACTAGCGGGAGTAGGCGATACGCAGTATTTT
CDR3aa: CASSRLAGVGDTQYF

abundance: NA
j_gene: TRBJ1-1
d_gene: TRBD1
v_gene: TRBV20-1
CDR3nt: TGCAGCGGCCCCTCAGGGGGTGAAGCTTTCTTT
CDR3aa: CSGPSGGEAFF

abundance: NA
j_gene: TRBJ2-3
d_gene: TRBD1
v_gene: TRBV5-1
CDR3nt: TGCGCCAGCAGCCTCGGACAGGGTCAAGATACGCAGTATTTT
CDR3aa: CASSLGQGQDTQYF

abundance: NA
j_gene: TRBJ2-1
d_gene: NA
v_gene: TRBV28
CDR3nt: TGTGCCAGCACCCTTACGGACAGTCGTATTTACAATGAGCAGTTCTTC
CDR3aa: CASTLTDSRIYNEQFF

abundance: NA
j_gene: TRBJ2-1
d_gene: NA
v_gene: TRBV11-2
CDR3nt: TGTGCCAGCAGCTCCCCAGTGATCTCCTACAATGAGCAGTTCTTC
CDR3aa: CASSSPVISYNEQFF

abundance: NA
j_gene: TRBJ1-5
d_gene: TRBD1
v_gene: TRBV6-6
CDR3nt: TGTGCCAGCAGTCCCCAGGGGGCGAGTGGCAATCAGCCCCAGCATTTT
CDR3aa: CASSPQGASGNQPQHF

abundance: NA
j_gene: TRBJ2-3
d_gene: TRBD2
v_gene: TRBV19
CDR3nt: TGTGCCAGTCGGACTAGCGGGAGTACAGATACGCAGTATTTT
CDR3aa: CASRTSGSTDTQYF

abundance: NA
j_gene: TRBJ2-1
d_gene: NA
v_gene: TRBV5-1
CDR3nt: TGCGCCAGCAGTCCTGGGGGGGGGCTCGGCCATGAGCAGTTCTTC
CDR3aa: CASSPGGGLGHEQFF

abundance: NA
j_gene: TRBJ1-6
d_gene: NA
v_gene: TRBV6-1
CDR3nt: TGTGCCAGCAGTGAATTCCCGGCGGGCTCTAATTCACCCCTCCACTTT
CDR3aa: CASSEFPAGSNSPLHF

abundance: NA
j_gene: TRBJ2-2
d_gene: TRBD1
v_gene: TRBV18
CDR3nt: TGTGCCAGCTCACCAGGGACAGGAATGAACACCGGGGAGCTGTTTTTT
CDR3aa: CASSPGTGMNTGELFF

abundance: NA
j_gene: TRBJ1-1
d_gene: TRBD1
v_gene: TRBV30
CDR3nt: TGTGCCCAAAAGGGCGGGACAGGCCGAAGGAACACTGAAGCTTTCTTT
CDR3aa: CAQKGGTGRRNTEAFF

abundance: NA
j_gene: TRBJ2-5
d_gene: TRBD2
v_gene: TRBV9
CDR3nt: TGTGCCAGCAGCGTAGACCCGGGGGGAGGGGAGACCCAGTACTTC
CDR3aa: CASSVDPGGGETQYF

abundance: NA
j_gene: TRBJ1-2
d_gene: NA
v_gene: TRBV10-3
CDR3nt: TGTGCCATCAGTGACGTTGGCTACACCTTC
CDR3aa: CAISDVGYTF

abundance: NA
j_gene: TRBJ2-6
d_gene: NA
v_gene: TRBV5-5
CDR3nt: TGTGCCAGCAGCTTTAGCTCTGGGGCCAACGTCCTGACTTTC
CDR3aa: CASSFSSGANVLTF

abundance: once
j_gene: TRBJ2-5
d_gene: NA
v_gene: TRBV7-9
CDR3nt: TGTGCCAGCAGTTTTAGGGGTGAGACCCAGTACTTC
CDR3aa: CASSFRGETQYF

abundance: once
j_gene: TRBJ2-3
d_gene: TRBD1
v_gene: TRBV5-1
CDR3nt: TGCGCCAGCAGCTTGGGCGGGACAGGTCACACAGATACGCAGTATTTT
CDR3aa: CASSLGGTGHTDTQYF

abundance: NA
j_gene: TRBJ1-2
d_gene: NA
v_gene: TRBV5-1
CDR3nt: TGCGCCAGCAGCTTGTCGAGCCGGGAAAACGATGGCTACACCTTC
CDR3aa: CASSLSSRENDGYTF

abundance: NA
j_gene: TRBJ2-1
d_gene: NA
v_gene: TRBV5-5
CDR3nt: TGTGCCAGCAGCTTGGACATCAGCTCCTACAATGAGCAGTTCTTC
CDR3aa: CASSLDISSYNEQFF

abundance: once
j_gene: TRBJ1-5
d_gene: NA
v_gene: TRBV10-2
CDR3nt: TGCGCCAGCAGTGAGGGGTTCCGGGGACAGCCCCAGCATTTT
CDR3aa: CASSEGFRGQPQHF

abundance: NA
j_gene: TRBJ1-2
d_gene: TRBD1
v_gene: TRBV27
CDR3nt: TGTGCCAGCAGTTCTGTCCGGGACAGGGGGAGGTATGGCTACACCTTC
CDR3aa: CASSSVRDRGRYGYTF

abundance: NA
j_gene: TRBJ1-2
d_gene: TRBD1
v_gene: TRBV6-5
CDR3nt: TGTGCCAGCAGTCAACAGGGGTATGGCTACACCTTC
CDR3aa: CASSQQGYGYTF

abundance: NA
j_gene: TRBJ2-3
d_gene: NA
v_gene: TRBV9
CDR3nt: TGTGCCAGCAGCGTAGAGGCCGGGACAGATACGCAGTATTTT
CDR3aa: CASSVEAGTDTQYF

abundance: NA
j_gene: TRBJ1-6
d_gene: TRBD1
v_gene: TRBV19
CDR3nt: TGTGCCAGTAAAGAGGGACAGGGAAATTCACCCCTCCACTTT
CDR3aa: CASKEGQGNSPLHF

abundance: few
j_gene: TRBJ1-2
d_gene: TRBD1
v_gene: TRBV4-1
CDR3nt: TGCGCCAGCAGCCAAGAGGACAGGGTTGTCTATGGCTACACCTTC
CDR3aa: CASSQEDRVVYGYTF

abundance: NA
j_gene: TRBJ2-5
d_gene: TRBD1
v_gene: TRBV7-9
CDR3nt: TGTGCCAGCAGCTGGGGACAGGGGTTCGAGACCCAGTACTTC
CDR3aa: CASSWGQGFETQYF

abundance: NA
j_gene: TRBJ2-1
d_gene: TRBD2
v_gene: TRBV9
CDR3nt: TGTGCCAGCAGCCCAAAAGCGGGAGGGCGTAATGAGCAGTTCTTC
CDR3aa: CASSPKAGGRNEQFF

abundance: NA
j_gene: TRBJ2-3
d_gene: NA
v_gene: TRBV9
CDR3nt: TGTGCCAGCAGCGTAGCCCCAATAGATACGCAGTATTTT
CDR3aa: CASSVAPIDTQYF

abundance: NA
j_gene: TRBJ1-2
d_gene: TRBD1
v_gene: TRBV28
CDR3nt: TGTGCCAGCACCACTCACAGGGGGGCGGGCTACACCTTC
CDR3aa: CASTTHRGAGYTF

abundance: NA
j_gene: TRBJ1-1
d_gene: NA
v_gene: TRBV13
CDR3nt: TGTGCCAGCAGCCTCGGGCAGGGATGGTCCGGAACTGATGCCGGAATCATGAACACTGAAGCTTTCTTT
CDR3aa: CASSLGQGWSGTDAGIMNTEAFF

abundance: NA
j_gene: TRBJ1-2
d_gene: NA
v_gene: TRBV30
CDR3nt: TGTGCCTGGAGTGGAGTTGGTGGCTACACCTTC
CDR3aa: CAWSGVGGYTF

abundance: NA
j_gene: TRBJ1-1
d_gene: NA
v_gene: TRBV29-1
CDR3nt: TGCAGCGTTGATTCACGGGAGAACACTGAAGCTTTCTTT
CDR3aa: CSVDSRENTEAFF

abundance: NA
j_gene: TRBJ1-6
d_gene: NA
v_gene: TRBV7-9
CDR3nt: TGTGCCAGCAGCCCTTATAATTCACCCCTCCACTTT
CDR3aa: CASSPYNSPLHF

abundance: NA
j_gene: TRBJ2-1
d_gene: NA
v_gene: TRBV9
CDR3nt: TGTGCCAGCAGCGTAGAAACATCATACAATGAGCAGTTCTTC
CDR3aa: CASSVETSYNEQFF

abundance: once
j_gene: TRBJ2-5
d_gene: NA
v_gene: TRBV28
CDR3nt: TGTGCCAGCAGCCCGTACCAAGAGACCCAGTACTTC
CDR3aa: CASSPYQETQYF

abundance: NA
j_gene: TRBJ2-5
d_gene: NA
v_gene: TRBV11-2
CDR3nt: TGTGCCAGCAGCCCGAGGCAAGAGACCCAGTACTTC
CDR3aa: CASSPRQETQYF

abundance: NA
j_gene: TRBJ1-3
d_gene: NA
v_gene: TRBV28
CDR3nt: TGTGCCAGCAGTTTACTCGGCAGGGGTGGAAACACCATATATTTT
CDR3aa: CASSLLGRGGNTIYF

abundance: few
j_gene: TRBJ2-7
d_gene: TRBD1
v_gene: TRBV3-1/TRBV3-2
CDR3nt: TGTGCCAGCAGCCACTTGGACAGGGGAAATACCTACGAGCAGTACTTC
CDR3aa: CASSHLDRGNTYEQYF

abundance: once
j_gene: TRBJ2-7
d_gene: TRBD2
v_gene: TRBV15
CDR3nt: TGTGCCACCAGCCTTAGCGGGATGGGCTACGAGCAGTACTTC
CDR3aa: CATSLSGMGYEQYF

abundance: NA
j_gene: TRBJ2-5
d_gene: TRBD2
v_gene: TRBV29-1
CDR3nt: TGCAGCGTGCGACTCTCGGGACTACAAGAGACCCAGTACTTC
CDR3aa: CSVRLSGLQETQYF